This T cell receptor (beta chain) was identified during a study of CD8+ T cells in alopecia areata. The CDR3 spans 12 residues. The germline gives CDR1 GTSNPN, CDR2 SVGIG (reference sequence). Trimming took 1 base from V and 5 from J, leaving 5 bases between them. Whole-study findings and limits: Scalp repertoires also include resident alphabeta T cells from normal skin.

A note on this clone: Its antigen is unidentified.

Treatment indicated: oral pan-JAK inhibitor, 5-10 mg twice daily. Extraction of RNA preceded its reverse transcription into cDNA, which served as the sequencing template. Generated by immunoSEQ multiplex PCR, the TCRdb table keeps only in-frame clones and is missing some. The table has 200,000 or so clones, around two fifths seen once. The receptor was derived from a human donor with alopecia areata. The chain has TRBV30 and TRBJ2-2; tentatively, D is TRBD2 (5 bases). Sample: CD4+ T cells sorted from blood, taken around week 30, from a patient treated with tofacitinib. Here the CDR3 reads CAWSERTGELFF. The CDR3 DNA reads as TGTGCCTGGAGTGAGCGGACCGGGGAGCTGTTTTTT.